Following are 17 T cell receptor beta chains from one sample sequenced in a study of response to subunit inactivated influenza vaccine. A single record per CDR3 protein comes from TCRdb applying MiXCR to the RT-PCR reads. In the table there are 150,000 to 200,000 distinct CDR3 sequences, 11% of which are singletons. The sample was non-naive T cells sorted from PBMCs, taken 45 days after vaccination. The receptors shown here come from a middle-aged man who received an inactivated influenza vaccine.

This clonotype was found a few times. The genes are TRBV11-2 and TRBJ2-7; 9 nucleotides match TRBD1. Germline CDR1 reads SGHAT; CDR2 reads FQNNGV. This CDR3 has 18 amino acids. Trimming at V came to 6 bases and at J to 0 bases, leaving 15 bases not matched to a gene. CDR3 coding DNA: TGTGCCAGCAGATTCTGGCCGGGACAGGGCCTTTTCTCCTACGAGCAGTACTTC. Translated: CASRFWPGQGLFSYEQYF.

The chain combines TRBV7-9 with TRBJ2-3; D uncertain. Trimming shortened V by 8 bases and J by 6 bases, and 15 bases separated the two germline ends. Germline V gives CDR1 SEHNR, CDR2 FQNEAQ (reference sequence). The CDR3 is made up of 13 amino acids. CDR3 residues: CASVGILGDTQYF. The CDR3 nucleotides read TGTGCCAGCGTGGGGATCCTAGGTGATACGCAGTATTTT.

The genes are TRBV29-1 and TRBJ1-2; 10 bases map to TRBD1. Losses at the gene ends were 5 bases for V and 10 bases for J; bases not matched to a gene: 10. This CDR3 is built from 13 residues. Germline V gene sequence: CDR1 SQVTM, CDR2 ANQGSEA. The CDR3 region is CSVLTSGQGDYTF. The CDR3 region has the DNA TGCAGCGTTCTCACCTCCGGACAGGGGGACTACACCTTC.

The chain links TRBV6-5 to TRBJ2-3, with D perhaps TRBD2 (6 bases). V was shortened by 3 bases and J by 1 base, with 11 bases between the two germline ends. The V gene's germline CDR1 is MNHEY and CDR2 SVGAGI. The CDR3 consists of 15 residues. In DNA, the CDR3 is TGTGCCAGCAGTTATAGTAGCGGCGGCACAGATACGCAGTATTTT. Protein sequence: CASSYSSGGTDTQYF.

The chain combines TRBV27 with TRBJ2-5; D might be TRBD2 (6 bases). CDR1 is MNHEY and CDR2 is SMNVEV in the germline V gene (reference sequence). The CDR3 length is 15 residues. Trimming removed 6 bases from V and 5 bases from J, with 19 bases in between. CDR3 DNA: TGTGCCAGCAGCTCCCAGACTAGTAGGCTGGAGACCCAGTACTTC. It translates to CASSSQTSRLETQYF.

This chain links TRBV2 with TRBJ2-2; 9 bases align to TRBD1. The V and J ends lost 7 bases and 3 bases, in that order; junction bases with no gene match: 6. Germline V gene sequence: CDR1 SNHLY, CDR2 FYNNEI. This CDR3 comprises 15 residues. CDR3 sequence (DNA): TGTGCCAGCAAAGTGAGGACAGGGGACACCGGGGAGCTGTTTTTT. The encoded protein is CASKVRTGDTGELFF.

The chain is built from TRBV28 and TRBJ1-4; D possibly corresponds to TRBD1 (5 bases). The CDR3 is 16 residues long. The V end lost 5 bases, the J end lost 0 bases, and 13 bases lay between the germline ends. Germline-derived CDR1 and CDR2 are MDHEN and SYDVKM. CDR3 in amino acids: CASSEAFRATNEKLFF. The CDR3 nucleotides are TGTGCCAGCAGTGAGGCGTTCAGGGCAACTAATGAAAAACTGTTTTTT.

Many counts were recorded for this clonotype. V and J are TRBV19 and TRBJ2-7; 9 bases are a match to TRBD1. Germline trimming cut 4 bases from V and 3 bases from J; bases unmatched to any gene: 10. This CDR3 region has 16 residues. Looked up from germline, CDR1 is LNHDA and CDR2 is SQIVND (reference sequence). The CDR3 DNA is TGTGCCAGTAGTACTCTACCGGGACAGGGAGACTACGAGCAGTACTTC. Translated: CASSTLPGQGDYEQYF.

This clonotype was seen many times. The chain couples TRBV5-1 to TRBJ2-2, with a weak D call TRBD1 (6 bases). Trimming left V 0 bases short and J 3 bases short, with 9 bases between. The CDR3 consists of 15 residues. CDR1 is SGHRS, CDR2 YFSETQ, per germline. The CDR3, as DNA: TGCGCCAGCAGCTTGGGTCAGGGGTACACCGGGGAGCTGTTTTTT. It yields the protein CASSLGQGYTGELFF. Full variable domain (outside the CDR3, taken from reference TRBV5-1 and TRBJ2-2): KAGVTQTPRYLIKTRGQQVTLSCSPISGHRSVSWYQQTPGQGLQFLFEYFSETQRNKGNFPGRFSGRQFSNSRSEMNVSTLELGDSALYLCASSLGQGYTGELFFGEGSRLTVL.

The sample holds many counts of this clonotype. This chain uses TRBV20-1 with TRBJ2-1; no reliable D call. Trimming stripped 1 base from V and 10 bases from J, with 17 bases between. Germline assignment: CDR1 DFQATT and CDR2 SNEGSKA (reference sequence). The CDR3 spans 14 residues. The chain's CDR3 is CSARGAVGIGEQFF. The CDR3 DNA follows: TGCAGTGCTAGAGGGGCAGTGGGCATCGGGGAGCAGTTCTTC.

The chain employs TRBV20-1 and TRBJ1-6; D may be TRBD1 (6 bases). Deletions cut 0 bases from V and 7 bases from J, with 10 bases between. Germline lookup yields CDR1 DFQATT and CDR2 SNEGSKA (reference sequence). CDR3 length: 14 residues. The CDR3 DNA is TGCAGTGCTAGAGATAACACAGGGAATTCACCCCTCCACTTT. Residues: CSARDNTGNSPLHF.

The V gene is TRBV7-6, the J gene TRBJ2-7; D may be TRBD2 (5 bases). Germline V CDR1 and CDR2: SGHVS, FNYEAQ. The CDR3 extends over 15 amino acids. Trimming pared 5 bases from V and 6 bases from J, leaving 20 bases between. As DNA, the CDR3 is TGTGCCAGCAGCCCCGCACCGGGGAGCTCACGCGAGCAGTACTTC. This codes for CASSPAPGSSREQYF.

This clonotype was detected only a few times. The J gene is TRBJ1-5, the V gene TRBV7-2; D remains unclear. V was shortened by 4 bases and J by 1 base, with 11 bases between the two germline ends. Germline V lookup: CDR1 SGHTA, CDR2 FQGNSA. The CDR3 has 15 amino acids. CDR3 coding DNA: TGTGCCAGCAGCTACACCACTGGGAGCAATCAGCCCCAGCATTTT. Protein: CASSYTTGSNQPQHF.

This clonotype was counted between two and nine times. V is TRBV28 and J is TRBJ1-6, with TRBD1 as a possible D gene (5 bases). This CDR3 is built from 13 residues. Germline V gene data show CDR1 as MDHEN and CDR2 as SYDVKM. The V end was cut by 4 bases, the J end by 8 bases, with 9 bases between. The CDR3 loop reads CASSWGGDSPLHF. The CDR3 DNA is TGTGCCAGCAGTTGGGGGGGAGATTCACCCCTCCACTTT.

This clonotype was found many times. The V call is TRBV28, the J call TRBJ2-7; 11 bases map to TRBD2. Germline V gives CDR1 MDHEN, CDR2 SYDVKM. V lost 6 bases, J lost 2 bases, and 6 bases stayed unmatched. This CDR3 region has 15 residues. CDR3 residues: CASRKRLAGPYEQYF. DNA for the CDR3: TGTGCCAGCAGAAAACGACTAGCGGGGCCCTACGAGCAGTACTTC. Supplemented by reference TRBV28 and TRBJ2-7, the full variable domain reads DVKVTQSSRYLVKRTGEKVFLECVQDMDHENMFWYRQDPGLGLRLIYFSYDVKMKEKGDIPEGYSVSREKKERFSLILESASTNQTSMYLCASRKRLAGPYEQYFGPGTRLTVT.

This clonotype showed up many times. The chain recombines TRBV12-3 or TRBV12-4 with TRBJ2-1, with TRBD2 matching 11 bases. V lost 7 bases, J lost 7 bases, and 9 bases stayed unmatched. This CDR3 has 15 amino acids. CDR3 sequence reads: CASTLTSGIRNEQFF. The CDR3 bases are TGTGCCAGCACCCTGACTAGCGGGATTCGAAATGAGCAGTTCTTC.

As for this clonotype: A clone one base away is much larger, so this may be a read error. The V gene is TRBV5-5, the J gene TRBJ2-2; no firm D call. Germline V gene lookup returns CDR1 SGHKS and CDR2 YYEKEE (reference sequence). The CDR3 has 16 residues. This CDR3 reads CVSSLFGTANTGELFF. The CDR3 DNA reads as TGTGTCAGCAGCTTGTTCGGAACCGCGAACACCGGGGAGCTGTTTTTT.